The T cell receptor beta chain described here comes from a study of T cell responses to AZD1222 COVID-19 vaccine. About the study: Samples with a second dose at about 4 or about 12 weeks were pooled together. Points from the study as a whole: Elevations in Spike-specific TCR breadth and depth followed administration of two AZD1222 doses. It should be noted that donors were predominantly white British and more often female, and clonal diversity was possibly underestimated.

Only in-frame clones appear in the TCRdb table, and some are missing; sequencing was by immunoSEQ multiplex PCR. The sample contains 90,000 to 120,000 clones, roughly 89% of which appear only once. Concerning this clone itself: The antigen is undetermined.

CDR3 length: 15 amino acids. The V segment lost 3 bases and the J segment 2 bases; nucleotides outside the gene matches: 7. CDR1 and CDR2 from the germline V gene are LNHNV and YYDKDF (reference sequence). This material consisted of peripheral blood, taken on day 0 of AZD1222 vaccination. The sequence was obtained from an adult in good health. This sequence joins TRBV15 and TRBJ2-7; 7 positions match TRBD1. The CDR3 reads CATSSGRQGTYEQYF. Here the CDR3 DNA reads TGTGCCACCAGCAGTGGGAGACAGGGAACCTACGAGCAGTACTTC.